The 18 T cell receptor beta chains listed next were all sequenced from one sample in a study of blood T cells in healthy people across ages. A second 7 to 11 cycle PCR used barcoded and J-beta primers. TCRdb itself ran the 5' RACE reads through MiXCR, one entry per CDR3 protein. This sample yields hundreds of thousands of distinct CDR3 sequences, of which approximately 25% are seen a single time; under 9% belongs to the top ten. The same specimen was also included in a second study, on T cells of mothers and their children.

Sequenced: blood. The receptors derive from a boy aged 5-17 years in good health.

The CDR3 spells CSVADRTNSPLHF. For the CDR3, the DNA is TGCAGCGTAGCCGACAGGACAAATTCACCCCTCCACTTT. V gene TRBV29-1 combines with J gene TRBJ1-6; tentatively, D is TRBD1 (6 bases). The CDR3 sequence is 13 residues long. Deletions cut 6 bases from V and 7 bases from J, with 13 bases between. Germline V gene sequence: CDR1 SQVTM, CDR2 ANQGSEA.

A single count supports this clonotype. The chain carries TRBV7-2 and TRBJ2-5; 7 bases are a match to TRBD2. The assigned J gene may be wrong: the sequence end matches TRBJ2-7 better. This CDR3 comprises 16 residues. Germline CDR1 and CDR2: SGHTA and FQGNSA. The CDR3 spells CASSLGVGGPSYEQYF. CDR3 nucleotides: TGTGCCAGCAGCTTAGGAGTGGGAGGGCCATCCTACGAGCAGTACTTC.

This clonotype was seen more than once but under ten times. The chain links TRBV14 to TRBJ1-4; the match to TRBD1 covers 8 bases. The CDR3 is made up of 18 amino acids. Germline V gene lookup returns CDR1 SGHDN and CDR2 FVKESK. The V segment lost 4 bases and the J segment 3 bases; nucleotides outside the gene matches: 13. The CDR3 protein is CASSRQGTFLKANEKLFF. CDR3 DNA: TGTGCCAGCAGCCGACAGGGGACGTTTCTAAAGGCTAATGAAAAACTGTTTTTT. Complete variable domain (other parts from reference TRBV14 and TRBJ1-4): EAGVTQFPSHSVIEKGQTVTLRCDPISGHDNLYWYRRVMGKEIKFLLHFVKESKQDESGMPNNRFLAERTGGTYSTLKVQPAELEDSGVYFCASSRQGTFLKANEKLFFGSGTQLSVL.

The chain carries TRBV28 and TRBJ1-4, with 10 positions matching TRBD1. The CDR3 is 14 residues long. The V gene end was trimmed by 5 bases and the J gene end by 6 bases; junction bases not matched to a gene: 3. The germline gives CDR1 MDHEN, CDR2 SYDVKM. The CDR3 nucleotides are TGTGCCAGCAGTAAGACAGGGGGCGATGAAAAACTGTTTTTT. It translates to CASSKTGGDEKLFF.

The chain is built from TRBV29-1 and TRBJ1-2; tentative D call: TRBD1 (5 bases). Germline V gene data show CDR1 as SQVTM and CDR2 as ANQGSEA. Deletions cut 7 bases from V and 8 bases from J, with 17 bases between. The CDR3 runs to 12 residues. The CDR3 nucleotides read TGCAGCGCTGGGGGTTCCGGCGACGGCTACACCTTC. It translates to CSAGGSGDGYTF.

The CDR3 protein is CASSLGQFTDTQYF. The CDR3 region has the DNA TGTGCCAGCAGTTTAGGACAATTCACAGATACGCAGTATTTT. The chain carries TRBV25-1 and TRBJ2-3; maybe TRBD1 (5 bases). The V end was cut by 5 bases, the J end by 2 bases, with 11 bases between. Germline CDR1 and CDR2: MGHDK and SYGVNS. The CDR3 covers 14 residues. The entire variable domain, with the rest obtained from reference TRBV25-1 and TRBJ2-3, is as follows: EADIYQTPRYLVIGTGKKITLECSQTMGHDKMYWYQQDPGMELHLIHYSYGVNSTEKGDLSSESTVSRIRTEHFPLTLESARPSHTSQYLCASSLGQFTDTQYFGPGTRLTVL.

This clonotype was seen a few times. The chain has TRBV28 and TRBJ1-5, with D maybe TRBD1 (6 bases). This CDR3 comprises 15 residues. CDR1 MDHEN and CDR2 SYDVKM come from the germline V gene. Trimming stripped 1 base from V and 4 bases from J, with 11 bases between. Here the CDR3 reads CASSLSGVPNQPQHF. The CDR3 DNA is TGTGCCAGCAGTTTATCAGGGGTTCCTAATCAGCCCCAGCATTTT.

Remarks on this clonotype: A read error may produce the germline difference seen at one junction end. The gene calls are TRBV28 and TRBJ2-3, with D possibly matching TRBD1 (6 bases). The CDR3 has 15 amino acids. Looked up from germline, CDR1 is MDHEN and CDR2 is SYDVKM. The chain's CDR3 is CACRGYRVLTDTQYF. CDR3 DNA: TGTGCCTGCAGAGGATACAGGGTTCTCACAGATACGCAGTATTTT.

The CDR3 DNA reads as TGTGCCAGCAGCTGGGGACTAGCGGGAGCCAAAAACATTCAGTACTTC. Encoded protein: CASSWGLAGAKNIQYF. This chain uses TRBV5-5 with TRBJ2-4; TRBD2 aligns across 12 bases. The CDR3 contains 16 residues. Unmatched junction bases numbered 1, after V lost 3 bases and J lost 0 bases. Germline V gene sequence: CDR1 SGHKS, CDR2 YYEKEE (reference sequence).

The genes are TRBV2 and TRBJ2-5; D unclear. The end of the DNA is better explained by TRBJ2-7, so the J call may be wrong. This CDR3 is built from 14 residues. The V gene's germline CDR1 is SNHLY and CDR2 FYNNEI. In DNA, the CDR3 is TGTGCCAGCAGTGTATACTCTAGGGCCTACGAGCAGTACTTC. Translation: CASSVYSRAYEQYF.

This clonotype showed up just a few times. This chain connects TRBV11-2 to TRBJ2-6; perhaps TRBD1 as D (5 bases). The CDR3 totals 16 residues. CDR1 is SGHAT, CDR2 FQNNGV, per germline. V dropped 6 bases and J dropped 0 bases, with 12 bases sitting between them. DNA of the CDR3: TGTGCCAGCAGACATCGTACAGGCTCTGGGGCCAACGTCCTGACTTTC. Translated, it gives CASRHRTGSGANVLTF.

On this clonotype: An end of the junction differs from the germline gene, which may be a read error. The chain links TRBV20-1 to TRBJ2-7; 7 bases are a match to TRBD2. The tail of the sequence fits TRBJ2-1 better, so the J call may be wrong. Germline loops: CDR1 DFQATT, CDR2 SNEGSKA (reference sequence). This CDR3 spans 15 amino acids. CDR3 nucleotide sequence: TGCAGCGCTAGAGAGGCCAGCGGGAACTACAATGAGCAGTTCTTC. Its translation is CSAREASGNYNEQFF.

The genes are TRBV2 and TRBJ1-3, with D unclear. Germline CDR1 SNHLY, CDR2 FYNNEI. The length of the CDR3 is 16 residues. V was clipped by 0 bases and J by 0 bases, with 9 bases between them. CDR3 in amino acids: CASSEAIRVSGNTIYF. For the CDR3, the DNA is TGTGCCAGCAGTGAAGCGATCCGCGTCTCTGGAAACACCATATATTTT. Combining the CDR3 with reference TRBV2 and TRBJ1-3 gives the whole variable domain EPEVTQTPSHQVTQMGQEVILRCVPISNHLYFYWYRQILGQKVEFLVSFYNNEISEKSEIFDDQFSVERPDGSNFTLKIRSTKLEDSAMYFCASSEAIRVSGNTIYFGEGSWLTVV.

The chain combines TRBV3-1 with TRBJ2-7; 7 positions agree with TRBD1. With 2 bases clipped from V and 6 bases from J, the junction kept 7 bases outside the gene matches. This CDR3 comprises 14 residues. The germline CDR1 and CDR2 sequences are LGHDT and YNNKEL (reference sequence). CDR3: CASSQLRDSGEQYF. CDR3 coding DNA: TGTGCCAGCAGCCAACTCCGGGACAGTGGCGAGCAGTACTTC.

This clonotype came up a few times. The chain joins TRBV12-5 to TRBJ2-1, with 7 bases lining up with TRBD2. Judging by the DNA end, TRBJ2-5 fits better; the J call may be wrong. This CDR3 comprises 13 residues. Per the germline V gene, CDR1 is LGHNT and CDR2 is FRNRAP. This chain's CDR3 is CASGLWGGETQYF. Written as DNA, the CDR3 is TGTGCTAGTGGTTTATGGGGGGGAGAGACCCAGTACTTC.

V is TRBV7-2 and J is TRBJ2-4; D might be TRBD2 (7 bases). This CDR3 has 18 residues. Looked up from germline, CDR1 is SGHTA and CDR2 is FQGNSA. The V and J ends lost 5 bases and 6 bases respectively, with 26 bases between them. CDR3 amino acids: CASSPDPRGAGSGNIQYF. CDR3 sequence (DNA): TGTGCCAGCAGCCCGGACCCCAGGGGAGCGGGGTCAGGAAACATTCAGTACTTC. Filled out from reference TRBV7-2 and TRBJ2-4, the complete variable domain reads GAGVSQSPSNKVTEKGKDVELRCDPISGHTALYWYRQSLGQGLEFLIYFQGNSAPDKSGLPSDRFSAERTGGSVSTLTIQRTQQEDSAVYLCASSPDPRGAGSGNIQYFGAGTRLSVL.

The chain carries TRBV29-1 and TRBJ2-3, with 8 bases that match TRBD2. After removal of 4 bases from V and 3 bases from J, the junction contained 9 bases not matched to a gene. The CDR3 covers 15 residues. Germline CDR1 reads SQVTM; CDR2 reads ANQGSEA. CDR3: CSVGRGGGLTDTQYF. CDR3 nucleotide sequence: TGCAGCGTTGGACGGGGGGGCGGGCTAACAGATACGCAGTATTTT.

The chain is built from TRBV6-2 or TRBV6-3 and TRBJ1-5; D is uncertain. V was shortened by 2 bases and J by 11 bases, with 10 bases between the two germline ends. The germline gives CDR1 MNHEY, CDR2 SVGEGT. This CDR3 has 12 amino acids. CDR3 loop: CASSYETVTQHF. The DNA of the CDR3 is TGTGCCAGCAGTTACGAAACAGTGACCCAGCATTTT.